Here is one TCR beta chain with its context. Antigen: not known. PCR employed 60 Vbeta and 13 Jbeta primers. Method: immunoSEQ multiplex PCR; TCRdb's copy keeps in-frame clones and lacks some. The table records 150,000 to 200,000 clones, just under 80% of them present only once. This entry belongs to a study of cytomegalovirus exposure and HLA in healthy donors. Study context: Researchers previously reported finding 90 million to 130 million unique TCR beta sequences from about 170 million T cells.

Whole-study results and caveats: The Asian-associated ancestry cluster reportedly had fewer N-insertions than the 666-donor mean in a later analysis.

The sequence came from a woman aged 50 to 60 in good health and CMV-seropositive. The sequenced material came from PBMCs.

The CDR3 bases are TGTGCCAGCAGCGTAGGTGGGGGGTCTTACAATGAGCAGTTCTTC. It translates to CASSVGGGSYNEQFF. The chain couples TRBV9 to TRBJ2-1; tentative D call: TRBD2 (6 bases). The CDR3 runs to 15 residues. Germline V gene lookup returns CDR1 SGDLS and CDR2 YYNGEE. V was pared by 0 bases and J by 4 bases, with 11 bases between.